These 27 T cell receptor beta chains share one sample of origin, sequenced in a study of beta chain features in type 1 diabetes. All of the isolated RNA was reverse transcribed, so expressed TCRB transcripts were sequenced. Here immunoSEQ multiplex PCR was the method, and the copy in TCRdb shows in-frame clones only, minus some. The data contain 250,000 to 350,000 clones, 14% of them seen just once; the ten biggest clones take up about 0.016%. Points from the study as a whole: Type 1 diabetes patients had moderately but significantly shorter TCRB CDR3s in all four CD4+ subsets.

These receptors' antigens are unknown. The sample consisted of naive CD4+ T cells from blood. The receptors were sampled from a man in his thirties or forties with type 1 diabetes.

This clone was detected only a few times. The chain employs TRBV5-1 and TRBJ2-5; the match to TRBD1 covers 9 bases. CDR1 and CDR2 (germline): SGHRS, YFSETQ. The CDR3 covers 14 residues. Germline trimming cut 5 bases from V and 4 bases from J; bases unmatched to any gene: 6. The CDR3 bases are TGCGCCAGCAGTGTGGACAGGGGAGGAGAGACCCAGTACTTC. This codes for CASSVDRGGETQYF.

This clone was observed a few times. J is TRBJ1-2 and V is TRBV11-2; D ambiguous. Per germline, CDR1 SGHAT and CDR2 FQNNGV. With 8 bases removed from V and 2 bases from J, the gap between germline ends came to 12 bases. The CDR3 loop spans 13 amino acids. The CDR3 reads CASRQDLNYGYTF. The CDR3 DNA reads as TGTGCCAGCCGCCAAGACTTAAACTATGGCTACACCTTC.

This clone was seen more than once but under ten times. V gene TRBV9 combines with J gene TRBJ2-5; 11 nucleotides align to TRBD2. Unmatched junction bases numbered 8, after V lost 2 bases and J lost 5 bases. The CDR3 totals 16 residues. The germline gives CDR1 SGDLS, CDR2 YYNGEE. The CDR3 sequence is CASSVAGLAAKETQYF. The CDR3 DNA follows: TGTGCCAGCAGCGTGGCGGGACTAGCGGCCAAGGAGACCCAGTACTTC.

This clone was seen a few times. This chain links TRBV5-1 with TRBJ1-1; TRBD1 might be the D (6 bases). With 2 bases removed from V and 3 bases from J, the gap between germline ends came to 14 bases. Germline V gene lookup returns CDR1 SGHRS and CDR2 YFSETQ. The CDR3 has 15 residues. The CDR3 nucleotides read TGCGCCAGCAGCTTTCAGGGGAGAGGAGACACTGAAGCTTTCTTT. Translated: CASSFQGRGDTEAFF.

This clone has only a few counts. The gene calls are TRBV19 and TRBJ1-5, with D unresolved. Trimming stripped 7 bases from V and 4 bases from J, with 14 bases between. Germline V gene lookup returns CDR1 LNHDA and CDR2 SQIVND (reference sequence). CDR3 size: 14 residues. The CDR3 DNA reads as TGTGCCAGTAATCAGACGGCTAGAAATCAGCCCCAGCATTTT. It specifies CASNQTARNQPQHF. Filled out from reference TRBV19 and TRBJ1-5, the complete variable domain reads DGGITQSPKYLFRKEGQNVTLSCEQNLNHDAMYWYRQDPGQGLRLIYYSQIVNDFQKGDIAEGYSVSREKKESFPLTVTSAQKNPTAFYLCASNQTARNQPQHFGDGTRLSIL.

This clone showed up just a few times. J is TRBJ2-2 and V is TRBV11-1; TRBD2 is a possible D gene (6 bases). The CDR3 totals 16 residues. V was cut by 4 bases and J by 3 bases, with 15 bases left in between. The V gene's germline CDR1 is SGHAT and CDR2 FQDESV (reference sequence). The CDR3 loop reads CASSSGLPTHTGELFF. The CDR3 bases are TGTGCCAGCAGCTCGGGACTCCCAACTCACACCGGGGAGCTGTTTTTT.

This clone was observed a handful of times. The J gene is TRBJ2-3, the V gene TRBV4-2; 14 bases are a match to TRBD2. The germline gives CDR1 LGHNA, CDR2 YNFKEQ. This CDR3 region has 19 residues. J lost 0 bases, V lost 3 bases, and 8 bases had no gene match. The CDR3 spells CASSHGLAGGRGSTDTQYF. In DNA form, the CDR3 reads TGTGCCAGCAGCCACGGACTAGCGGGAGGAAGGGGAAGCACAGATACGCAGTATTTT.

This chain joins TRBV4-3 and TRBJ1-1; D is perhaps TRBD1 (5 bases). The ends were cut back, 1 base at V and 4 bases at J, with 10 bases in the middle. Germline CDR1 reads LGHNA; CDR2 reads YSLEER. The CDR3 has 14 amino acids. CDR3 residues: CASSQVQGFTEAFF. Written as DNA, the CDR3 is TGCGCCAGCAGCCAAGTTCAGGGCTTCACTGAAGCTTTCTTT.

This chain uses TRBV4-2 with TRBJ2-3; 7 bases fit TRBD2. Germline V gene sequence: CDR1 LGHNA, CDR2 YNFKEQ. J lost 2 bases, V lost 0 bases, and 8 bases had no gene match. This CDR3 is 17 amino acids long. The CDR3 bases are TGTGCCAGCAGCCAAGATTCAGCTAGCGGATACACAGATACGCAGTATTTT. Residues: CASSQDSASGYTDTQYF.

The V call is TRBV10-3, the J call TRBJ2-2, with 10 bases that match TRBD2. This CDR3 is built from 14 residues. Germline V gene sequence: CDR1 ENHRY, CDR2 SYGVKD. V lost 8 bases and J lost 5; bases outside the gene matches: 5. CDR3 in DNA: TGTGCCATCGGGGCTAGCGGGAGTACCGGGGAGCTGTTTTTT. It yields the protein CAIGASGSTGELFF.

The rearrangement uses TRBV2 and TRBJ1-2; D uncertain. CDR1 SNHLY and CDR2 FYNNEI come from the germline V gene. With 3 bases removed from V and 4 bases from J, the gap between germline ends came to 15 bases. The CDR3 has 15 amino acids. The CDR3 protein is CASSDLALPTYGYTF. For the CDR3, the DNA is TGTGCCAGCAGTGATTTAGCTTTACCTACCTATGGCTACACCTTC. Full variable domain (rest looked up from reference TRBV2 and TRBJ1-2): EPEVTQTPSHQVTQMGQEVILRCVPISNHLYFYWYRQILGQKVEFLVSFYNNEISEKSEIFDDQFSVERPDGSNFTLKIRSTKLEDSAMYFCASSDLALPTYGYTFGSGTRLTVV.

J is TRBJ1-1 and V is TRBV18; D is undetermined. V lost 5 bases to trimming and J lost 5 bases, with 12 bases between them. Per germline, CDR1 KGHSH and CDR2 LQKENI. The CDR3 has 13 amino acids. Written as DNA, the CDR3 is TGTGCCAGCTCAAGGTTCGGAGAGACTGAAGCTTTCTTT. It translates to CASSRFGETEAFF.

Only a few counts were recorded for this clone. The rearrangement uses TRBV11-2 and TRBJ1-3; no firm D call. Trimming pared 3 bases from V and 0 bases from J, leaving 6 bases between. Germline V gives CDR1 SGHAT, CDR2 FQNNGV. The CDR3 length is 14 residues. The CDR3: CASSLSISGNTIYF. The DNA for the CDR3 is TGTGCCAGCAGCTTGAGTATCTCTGGAAACACCATATATTTT.

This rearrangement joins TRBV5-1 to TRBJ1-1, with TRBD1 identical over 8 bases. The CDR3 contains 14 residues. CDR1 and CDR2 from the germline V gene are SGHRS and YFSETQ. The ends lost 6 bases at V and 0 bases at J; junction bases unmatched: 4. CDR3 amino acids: CASTQTGVNTEAFF. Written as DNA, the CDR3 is TGCGCCAGCACGCAGACAGGGGTGAACACTGAAGCTTTCTTT.

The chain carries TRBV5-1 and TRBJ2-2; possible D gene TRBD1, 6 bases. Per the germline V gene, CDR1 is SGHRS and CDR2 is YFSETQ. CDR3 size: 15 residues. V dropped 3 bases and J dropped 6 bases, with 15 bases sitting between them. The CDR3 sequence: CASSSGNRASGELFF. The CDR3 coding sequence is TGCGCCAGCAGCTCGGGGAACAGGGCCTCCGGGGAGCTGTTTTTT.

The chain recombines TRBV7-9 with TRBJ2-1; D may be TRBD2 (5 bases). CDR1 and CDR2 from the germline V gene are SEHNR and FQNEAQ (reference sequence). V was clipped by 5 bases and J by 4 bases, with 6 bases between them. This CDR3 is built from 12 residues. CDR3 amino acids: CASSPGYNEQFF. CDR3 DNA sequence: TGTGCCAGCAGCCCGGGATACAATGAGCAGTTCTTC.

CDR3 bases: TGCGCCAGCAGTCCATCTACAGGGGAGAACACTGAAGCTTTCTTT. It codes for CASSPSTGENTEAFF. This chain uses TRBV5-1 with TRBJ1-1, with 7 positions matching TRBD1. V shed 5 bases, J shed 1 base, and the junction held 8 bases outside the gene matches. The CDR3 covers 15 residues. Germline CDR1 and CDR2: SGHRS and YFSETQ.

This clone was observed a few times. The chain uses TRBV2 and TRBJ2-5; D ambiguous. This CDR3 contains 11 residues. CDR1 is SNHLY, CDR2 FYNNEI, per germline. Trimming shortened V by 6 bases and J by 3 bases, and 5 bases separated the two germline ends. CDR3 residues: CASRSEETQYF. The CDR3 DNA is TGTGCCAGCAGATCAGAAGAGACCCAGTACTTC.

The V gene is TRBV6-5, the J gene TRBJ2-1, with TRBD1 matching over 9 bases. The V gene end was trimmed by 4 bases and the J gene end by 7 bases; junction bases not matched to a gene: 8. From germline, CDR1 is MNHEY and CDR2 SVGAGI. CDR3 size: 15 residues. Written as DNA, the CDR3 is TGTGCCAGCAGTTGGACAGGGGAGGGTCGGAATGAGCAGTTCTTC. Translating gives CASSWTGEGRNEQFF.

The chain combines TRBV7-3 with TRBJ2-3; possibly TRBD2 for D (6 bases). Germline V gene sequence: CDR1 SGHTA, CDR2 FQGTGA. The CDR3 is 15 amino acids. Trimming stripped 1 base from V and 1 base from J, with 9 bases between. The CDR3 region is CASSLRASGTDTQYF. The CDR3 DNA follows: TGTGCCAGCAGCTTAAGGGCTAGCGGCACAGATACGCAGTATTTT.

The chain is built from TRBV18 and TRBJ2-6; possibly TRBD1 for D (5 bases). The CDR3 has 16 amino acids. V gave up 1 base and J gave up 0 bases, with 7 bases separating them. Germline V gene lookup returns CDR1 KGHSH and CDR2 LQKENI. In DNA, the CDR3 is TGTGCCAGCTCACCACTCAGGGACTCTGGGGCCAACGTCCTGACTTTC. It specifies CASSPLRDSGANVLTF.

The CDR3 sequence is CASSSPGSYGYTF. Here the CDR3 DNA reads TGTGCCAGCAGCTCCCCGGGATCCTATGGCTACACCTTC. This rearrangement joins TRBV5-4 to TRBJ1-2; the D is unclear. The CDR3 totals 13 residues. CDR1 and CDR2 from the germline V gene are SGHNT and YYREEE (reference sequence). The germline V and J ends were trimmed by 3 bases and 4 bases, with 10 bases remaining between them. Together with reference TRBV5-4 and TRBJ1-2, the CDR3 gives the full variable domain: ETGVTQSPTHLIKTRGQQVTLRCSSQSGHNTVSWYQQALGQGPQFIFQYYREEENGRGNFPPRFSGLQFPNYSSELNVNALELDDSALYLCASSSPGSYGYTFGSGTRLTVV.

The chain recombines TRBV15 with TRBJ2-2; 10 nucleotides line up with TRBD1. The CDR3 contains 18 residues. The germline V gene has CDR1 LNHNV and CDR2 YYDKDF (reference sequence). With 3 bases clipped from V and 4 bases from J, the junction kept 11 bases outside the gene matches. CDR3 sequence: CATSSDPRQGAITGELFF. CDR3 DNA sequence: TGTGCCACCAGCAGTGATCCTCGACAGGGGGCGATCACCGGGGAGCTGTTTTTT.

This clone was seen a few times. The CDR3 DNA reads as TGTGCCAGCGCCCAAGCGAAAATCGGACAAGAGACCCAGTACTTC. Residues: CASAQAKIGQETQYF. The V call is TRBV5-4, the J call TRBJ2-5; no firm D call. The germline gives CDR1 SGHNT, CDR2 YYREEE (reference sequence). The CDR3 sequence is 15 residues long. V was shortened by 7 bases and J by 2 bases, with 18 bases between the two germline ends. The full variable domain, rest sourced from reference TRBV5-4 and TRBJ2-5, is ETGVTQSPTHLIKTRGQQVTLRCSSQSGHNTVSWYQQALGQGPQFIFQYYREEENGRGNFPPRFSGLQFPNYSSELNVNALELDDSALYLCASAQAKIGQETQYFGPGTRLLVL.

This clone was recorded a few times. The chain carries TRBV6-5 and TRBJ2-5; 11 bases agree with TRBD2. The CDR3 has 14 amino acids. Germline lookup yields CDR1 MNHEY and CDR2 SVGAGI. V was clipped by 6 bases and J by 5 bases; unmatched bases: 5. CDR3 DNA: TGTGCCAGCAGCTCGACTAGCGGGGTCGAGACCCAGTACTTC. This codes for CASSSTSGVETQYF.

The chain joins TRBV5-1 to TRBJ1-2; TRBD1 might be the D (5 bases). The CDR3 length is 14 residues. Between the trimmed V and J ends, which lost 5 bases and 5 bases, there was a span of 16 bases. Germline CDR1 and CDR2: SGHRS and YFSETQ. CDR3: CASRAPRDGYGYTF. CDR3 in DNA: TGCGCCAGCAGGGCCCCCAGGGATGGTTATGGCTACACCTTC.

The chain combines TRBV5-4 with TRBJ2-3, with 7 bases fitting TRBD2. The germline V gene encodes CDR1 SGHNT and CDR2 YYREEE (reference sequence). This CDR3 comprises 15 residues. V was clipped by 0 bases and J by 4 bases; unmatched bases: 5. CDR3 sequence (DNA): TGTGCCAGCAGCTTGGGCGGGAGTGGCGCAGATACGCAGTATTTT. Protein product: CASSLGGSGADTQYF.